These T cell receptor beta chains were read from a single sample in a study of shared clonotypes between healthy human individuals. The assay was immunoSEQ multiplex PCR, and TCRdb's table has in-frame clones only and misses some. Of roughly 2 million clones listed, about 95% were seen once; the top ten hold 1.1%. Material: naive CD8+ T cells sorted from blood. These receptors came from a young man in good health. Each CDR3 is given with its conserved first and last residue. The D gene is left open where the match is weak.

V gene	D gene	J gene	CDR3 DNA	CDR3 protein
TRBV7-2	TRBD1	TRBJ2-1	TGTGCCAGCAGCCCAGGACAGGGGCCGGGGAATGAACAGTTCTTC	CASSPGQGPGNEQFF
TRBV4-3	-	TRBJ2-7	TGCGCCAGCAGCCAAGACGCTATTACAACGTACGAGCAGTACTTC	CASSQDAITTYEQYF
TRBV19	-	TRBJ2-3	TGTGCCAGTAGTATAGTCGGGGGCGATACGCAGTATTTT	CASSIVGGDTQYF
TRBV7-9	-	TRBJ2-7	TGTGCCAGCAGCCCAAAAGAGATCAACGAGCAGTACTTC	CASSPKEINEQYF
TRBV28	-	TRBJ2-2	TGTGCCAGCAGTAAGACAGGCTACAGCGGGGAGCTGTTTTTT	CASSKTGYSGELFF
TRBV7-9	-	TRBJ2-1	TGTGCCAGCAGCTGGGACGACAATGAGCAGTTCTTC	CASSWDDNEQFF
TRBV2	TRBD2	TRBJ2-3	TGTGCCAGCAACTCCCCGGGACTAGCGGATACGCAGTATTTT	CASNSPGLADTQYF
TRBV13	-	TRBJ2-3	TGTGCCAGCAGGCAGAGGGGCGGCCGAGATACGCAGTATTTT	CASRQRGGRDTQYF
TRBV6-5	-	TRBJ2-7	TGTGCCAGCAGTTCTGCCATAATAGCGCACTCCTACGAGCAGTACTTC	CASSSAIIAHSYEQYF
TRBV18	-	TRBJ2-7	TGTGCCAGCTCACCACCGGGAGAACATACCTCCTACGAGCAGTACTTC	CASSPPGEHTSYEQYF
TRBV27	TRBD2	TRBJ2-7	TGTGCCAGCAGTTTAAATACGCCTAGCGGATCGGGCGAGCAGTACTTC	CASSLNTPSGSGEQYF
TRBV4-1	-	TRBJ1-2	TGCGCCAGCAGCCAAGATTTTCCAATCAGCTATGGCTACACCTTC	CASSQDFPISYGYTF